Shown below are 23 T cell receptor beta chains from a single sample sequenced in a study of Ad26.COV2.S vaccination and SARS-CoV-2 variants. The treatment is: 15 to 20 received Ad26.COV2.S at low or high dose, single or two shots; five or six received placebo; per-sample allocation not given. The samples were gathered on day 63 after the first injection of vaccine or placebo. Clones were sequenced by immunoSEQ multiplex PCR, and TCRdb holds only the in-frame ones, with some missing. Among hundreds of thousands of clones listed, roughly 90% were seen once. This material consisted of peripheral blood, taken in a trial of Ad26.COV2.S vaccine versus placebo. The receptors stem from a person between 18 and 60 years old who received the Ad26.COV2.S COVID-19 vaccine or a placebo.

The V and J genes are TRBV6-6 and TRBJ1-3; TRBD1 matches 8 bases. The trim removed 0 bases at V and 8 bases at J, leaving 3 bases unmatched. Germline assignment: CDR1 MNHNY and CDR2 SVGAGI (reference sequence). The CDR3 is 14 amino acids. In nucleotides, the CDR3 is TGTGCCAGCAGTTACTCCGGACAGGGCGACACCATATATTTT. Residues: CASSYSGQGDTIYF.

The CDR3 DNA sequence: TGTGCCAGCAGCTTGGAACCCAATGAGCAGTTCTTC. It codes for CASSLEPNEQFF. The chain employs TRBV5-6 and TRBJ2-1; D gene uncertain. V was pared by 0 bases and J by 6 bases, with 4 bases between. Germline V gene lookup returns CDR1 SGHDT and CDR2 YYEEEE. CDR3 length equals 12 residues.

The chain recombines TRBV28 with TRBJ2-7; no firm D call. CDR1 and CDR2 from the germline V gene are MDHEN and SYDVKM. Trimming removed 6 bases from V and 3 bases from J, with 3 bases in between. The CDR3 is made up of 10 amino acids. The CDR3 sequence is CASSNYEQYF. CDR3 DNA sequence: TGTGCCAGCAGCAACTACGAGCAGTACTTC.

The V call is TRBV19, the J call TRBJ2-1; D possibly corresponds to TRBD2 (6 bases). The germline gives CDR1 LNHDA, CDR2 SQIVND (reference sequence). The V end was cut by 6 bases, the J end by 0 bases, with 12 bases between. CDR3 length: 15 amino acids. This CDR3 reads CASRTLASSYNEQFF. In nucleotides, the CDR3 is TGTGCCAGTAGGACTCTAGCGAGCTCCTACAATGAGCAGTTCTTC.

The genes are TRBV2 and TRBJ1-5; TRBD1 aligns across 7 bases. Germline lookup yields CDR1 SNHLY and CDR2 FYNNEI. Trimming removed 6 bases from V and 6 bases from J; junction bases left unmatched: 11. The CDR3 is 15 amino acids. The CDR3 DNA reads as TGTGCCAGCAGAAAAACAGGACAGGCCAGTCAGCCCCAGCATTTT. Protein product: CASRKTGQASQPQHF.

The chain recombines TRBV6-1 with TRBJ1-5, with 10 bases lining up with TRBD1. Germline values: CDR1 MNHNS, CDR2 SASEGT. The ends lost 3 bases at V and 4 bases at J; junction bases unmatched: 3. The length of the CDR3 is 15 residues. This CDR3 reads CASSEDRGTNQPQHF. The CDR3 bases are TGTGCCAGCAGTGAGGACAGGGGGACGAATCAGCCCCAGCATTTT.

V is TRBV7-9 and J is TRBJ2-7; 7 nucleotides line up with TRBD1. The CDR3 totals 15 residues. CDR1 SEHNR and CDR2 FQNEAQ come from the germline V gene (reference sequence). V gave up 5 bases and J gave up 4 bases; unmatched junction bases: 11. The CDR3: CASSREDRPLYEQYF. CDR3 coding DNA: TGTGCCAGCAGCCGTGAGGACAGGCCCCTTTACGAGCAGTACTTC.

This chain joins TRBV7-2 and TRBJ2-3, with D uncertain. The CDR3 runs 13 residues. Germline V gene sequence: CDR1 SGHTA, CDR2 FQGNSA. V was cut by 0 bases and J by 4 bases, with 5 bases left in between. CDR3 in amino acids: CASSLAIPDTQYF. The CDR3 DNA reads as TGTGCCAGCAGCTTAGCGATTCCAGATACGCAGTATTTT.

V is TRBV24-1 and J is TRBJ2-3; TRBD1 might be the D (6 bases). The CDR3 runs 13 residues. The V gene's germline CDR1 is KGHDR and CDR2 SFDVKD. V was shortened by 7 bases and J by 0 bases, with 7 bases between the two germline ends. In DNA, the CDR3 is TGTGCCACCAGGAGGGGGAGCACAGATACGCAGTATTTT. The encoded protein is CATRRGSTDTQYF.

In this sample, this clone turned up a few times. The chain carries TRBV18 and TRBJ2-2; 11 bases map to TRBD1. The germline V gene has CDR1 KGHSH and CDR2 LQKENI. V was pared by 4 bases and J by 2 bases, with 3 bases of the junction left unmatched. The CDR3 contains 16 residues. In DNA, the CDR3 is TGTGCCAGCTCACGTGGACAGGGGGCTAACACCGGGGAGCTGTTTTTT. Amino acids: CASSRGQGANTGELFF.

The chain links TRBV14 to TRBJ2-1; TRBD2 matches 9 bases. The CDR3 spans 16 residues. With V trimmed by 1 base and J by 4 bases, 5 bases remained unmatched. Per germline, CDR1 SGHDN and CDR2 FVKESK. This chain's CDR3 is CASSQARTSAYNEQFF. The CDR3, as DNA: TGTGCCAGCAGCCAAGCCCGGACTAGCGCTTACAATGAGCAGTTCTTC.

The genes are TRBV4-1 and TRBJ1-4, with no clear D. The CDR3 length is 13 residues. V lost 4 bases, J lost 8 bases, and 11 bases lay in between. CDR1 and CDR2 from the germline V gene are MGHRA and YSYEKL. The CDR3 DNA is TGCGCCAGCAGCCCCCGAGGCGTGGAAAAACTGTTTTTT. Protein sequence: CASSPRGVEKLFF.

This clone was picked up many times. V is TRBV7-2 and J is TRBJ1-5; unclear D gene. V lost 5 bases and J lost 7, with 21 bases in between. CDR1 is SGHTA, CDR2 FQGNSA, per germline. This CDR3 spans 16 amino acids. The CDR3 DNA is TGTGCCAGCAGCCCGTCCCTGATCAGATCGAACCAGCCCCAGCATTTT. This codes for CASSPSLIRSNQPQHF.

J is TRBJ2-5 and V is TRBV14, with 16 nucleotides matching TRBD2. Germline CDR1 SGHDN, CDR2 FVKESK. This CDR3 spans 19 amino acids. V was pared by 1 base and J by 4 bases, with 9 bases of the junction left unmatched. CDR3 DNA sequence: TGTGCCAGCAGCCAAGCCGTGGGACTAGCGGGGGGGCCAGGAGAGACCCAGTACTTC. Residues: CASSQAVGLAGGPGETQYF.

The chain recombines TRBV5-1 with TRBJ2-5, with 7 bases lining up with TRBD2. The CDR3 runs to 16 residues. V gave up 1 base and J gave up 5 bases; unmatched junction bases: 11. Looked up from germline, CDR1 is SGHRS and CDR2 is YFSETQ. The CDR3 DNA is TGCGCCAGCAGCTTGCGAGAAGTCGGGGAGGGGGAGACCCAGTACTTC. This codes for CASSLREVGEGETQYF.

J is TRBJ1-6 and V is TRBV19; unclear D gene. CDR3 size: 17 residues. Trimming took 2 bases from V and 0 from J, leaving 11 bases between them. The germline V gene has CDR1 LNHDA and CDR2 SQIVND (reference sequence). The CDR3 DNA follows: TGTGCCAGTAGTATATTTACGGCGGACTCCTATAATTCACCCCTCCACTTT. Protein: CASSIFTADSYNSPLHF.

The genes are TRBV24-1 and TRBJ2-5, with D perhaps TRBD1 (6 bases). Deletions cut 3 bases from V and 5 bases from J, with 15 bases between. Germline CDR1 and CDR2: KGHDR and SFDVKD. The CDR3 has 15 amino acids. CDR3 region: CATSDDGQLFETQYF. DNA for the CDR3: TGTGCCACCAGTGATGATGGACAGCTATTTGAGACCCAGTACTTC.

J is TRBJ1-1 and V is TRBV12-3 or TRBV12-4; D uncertain. V lost 5 bases to trimming and J lost 8 bases, with 12 bases between them. The CDR3 consists of 12 residues. DNA of the CDR3: TGTGCCAGCAGTCCTAGCGGGAGAGAAGCTTTCTTT. Its translation: CASSPSGREAFF.

The chain employs TRBV19 and TRBJ2-6; 13 bases match TRBD2. CDR1 LNHDA and CDR2 SQIVND come from the germline V gene (reference sequence). Trimming removed 5 bases from V and 1 base from J; junction bases left unmatched: 8. The length of the CDR3 is 19 residues. CDR3 nucleotide sequence: TGTGCCAGTAGTCCCGGACTAGCGGGAGTGGTTTCTGGGGCCAACGTCCTGACTTTC. Translated: CASSPGLAGVVSGANVLTF.

This clone was recorded only once. J is TRBJ2-7 and V is TRBV7-2; D call uncertain. V shed 2 bases and J shed 5 bases, with 4 bases lying between them. This CDR3 comprises 11 residues. Germline CDR1 SGHTA, CDR2 FQGNSA. CDR3 amino acids: CASSLKHEQYF. The CDR3 DNA is TGTGCCAGCAGCTTAAAGCACGAGCAGTACTTC.

The J gene is TRBJ2-5, the V gene TRBV10-3, with 11 nucleotides matching TRBD2. The V segment lost 6 bases and the J segment 2 bases; nucleotides outside the gene matches: 2. The CDR3 contains 14 residues. The germline CDR1 and CDR2 sequences are ENHRY and SYGVKD. As DNA, the CDR3 is TGTGCCATCAGCGGGACTAGCGGACAAGAGACCCAGTACTTC. This gives the protein CAISGTSGQETQYF.

This chain joins TRBV19 and TRBJ1-5, with D perhaps matching TRBD1 (6 bases). Germline CDR1 reads LNHDA; CDR2 reads SQIVND (reference sequence). This CDR3 spans 15 amino acids. V was trimmed by 7 bases and J by 3 bases, leaving 16 bases between them. The CDR3 sequence: CASITGPDSNQPQHF. The CDR3 DNA sequence: TGTGCCAGTATTACAGGGCCTGATTCCAATCAGCCCCAGCATTTT.

This chain links TRBV10-3 with TRBJ1-3, with 7 bases fitting TRBD1. The CDR3 length is 16 residues. V trimming: 10 bases; J trimming: 4 bases; junction bases outside the gene matches: 16. Germline CDR1 reads ENHRY; CDR2 reads SYGVKD. This CDR3 reads CATSRDSLDPGNTIYF. The CDR3 DNA is TGTGCCACCTCCCGGGACAGCTTGGATCCCGGAAACACCATATATTTT.